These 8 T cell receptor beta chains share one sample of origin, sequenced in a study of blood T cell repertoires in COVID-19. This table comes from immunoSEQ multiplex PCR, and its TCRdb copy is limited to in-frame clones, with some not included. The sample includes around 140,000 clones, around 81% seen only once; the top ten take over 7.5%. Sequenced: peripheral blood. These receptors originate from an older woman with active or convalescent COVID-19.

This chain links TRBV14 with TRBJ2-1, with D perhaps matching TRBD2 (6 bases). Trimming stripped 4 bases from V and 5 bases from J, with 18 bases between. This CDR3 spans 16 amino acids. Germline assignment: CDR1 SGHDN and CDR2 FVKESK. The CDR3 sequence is CASSLGGYLLDNEQFF. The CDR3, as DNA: TGTGCCAGCAGCCTAGGAGGGTATCTCCTAGACAATGAGCAGTTCTTC. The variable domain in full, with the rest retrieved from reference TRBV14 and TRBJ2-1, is EAGVTQFPSHSVIEKGQTVTLRCDPISGHDNLYWYRRVMGKEIKFLLHFVKESKQDESGMPNNRFLAERTGGTYSTLKVQPAELEDSGVYFCASSLGGYLLDNEQFFGPGTRLTVL.

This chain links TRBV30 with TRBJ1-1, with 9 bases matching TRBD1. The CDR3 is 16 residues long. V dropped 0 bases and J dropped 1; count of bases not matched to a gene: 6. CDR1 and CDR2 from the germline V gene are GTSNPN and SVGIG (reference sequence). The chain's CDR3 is CAWSVLGQGRNTEAFF. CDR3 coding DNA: TGTGCCTGGAGTGTATTAGGACAGGGGAGGAACACTGAAGCTTTCTTT.

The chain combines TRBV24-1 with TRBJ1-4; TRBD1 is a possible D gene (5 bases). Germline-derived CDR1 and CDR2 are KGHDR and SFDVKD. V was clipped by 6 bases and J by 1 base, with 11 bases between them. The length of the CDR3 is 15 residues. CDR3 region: CATSTGGETNEKLFF. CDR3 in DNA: TGTGCCACCAGTACCGGAGGGGAAACTAATGAAAAACTGTTTTTT.

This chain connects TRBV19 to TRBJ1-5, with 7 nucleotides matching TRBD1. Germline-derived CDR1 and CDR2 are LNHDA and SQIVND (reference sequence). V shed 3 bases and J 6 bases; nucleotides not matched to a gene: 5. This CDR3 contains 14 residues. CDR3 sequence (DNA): TGTGCCAGTAGTATGGGGCAGGGGGTTCAGCCCCAGCATTTT. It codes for CASSMGQGVQPQHF.

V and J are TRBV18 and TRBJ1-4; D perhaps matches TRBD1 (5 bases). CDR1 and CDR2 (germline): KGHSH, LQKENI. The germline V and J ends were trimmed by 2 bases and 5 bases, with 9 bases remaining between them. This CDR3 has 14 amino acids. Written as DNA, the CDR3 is TGTGCCAGCTCACCAACAGGAAGGAATGAAAAACTGTTTTTT. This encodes CASSPTGRNEKLFF.

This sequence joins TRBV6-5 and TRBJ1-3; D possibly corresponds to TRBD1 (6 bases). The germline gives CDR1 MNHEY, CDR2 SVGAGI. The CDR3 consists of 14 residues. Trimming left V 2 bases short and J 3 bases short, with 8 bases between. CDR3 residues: CASSYGQIGNTIYF. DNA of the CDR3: TGTGCCAGCAGTTACGGACAGATTGGAAACACCATATATTTT.

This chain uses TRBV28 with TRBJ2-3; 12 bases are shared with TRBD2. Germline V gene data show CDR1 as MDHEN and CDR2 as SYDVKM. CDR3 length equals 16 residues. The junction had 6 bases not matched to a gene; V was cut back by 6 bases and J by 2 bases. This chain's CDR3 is CASRKRLAGATDTQYF. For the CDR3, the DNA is TGTGCCAGCAGAAAGCGACTAGCGGGGGCCACAGATACGCAGTATTTT. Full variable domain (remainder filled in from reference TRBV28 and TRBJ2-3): DVKVTQSSRYLVKRTGEKVFLECVQDMDHENMFWYRQDPGLGLRLIYFSYDVKMKEKGDIPEGYSVSREKKERFSLILESASTNQTSMYLCASRKRLAGATDTQYFGPGTRLTVL.

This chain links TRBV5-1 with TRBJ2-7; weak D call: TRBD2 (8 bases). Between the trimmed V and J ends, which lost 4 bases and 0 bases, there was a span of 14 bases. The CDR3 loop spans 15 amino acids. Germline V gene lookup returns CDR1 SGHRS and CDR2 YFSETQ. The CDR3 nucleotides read TGCGCCAGCAGCCCGGGGGGGACAGTCTCCTACGAGCAGTACTTC. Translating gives CASSPGGTVSYEQYF.